These 29 T cell receptor beta chains share one sample of origin, sequenced in a study of Graves' ophthalmopathy and Graves' hyperthyroidism. The study amplified TCR beta CDR3 regions using RNA transcripts. HTBI primers were used in a first-round RT-PCR, which preceded a second-round multiplex PCR. In TCRdb, the multiplex PCR reads were re-called with MiXCR into one record per CDR3 protein. Here the sample spans around 1.1 million distinct CDR3 sequences, roughly two fifths being singletons. Material for sequencing was peripheral blood or thyroid tissue (not recorded which). All receptors derive from an adult man with Graves' hyperthyroidism.

This clonotype was found many times. CDR3 sequence (DNA): TGTGCCAGCAGTTCCCCGGGACAGGGATTATACGAGCAGTACTTC. Its translation: CASSSPGQGLYEQYF. J is TRBJ2-7 and V is TRBV12-3 or TRBV12-4, with 9 bases fitting TRBD1. The CDR3 loop spans 15 amino acids. The trim removed 4 bases at V and 4 bases at J, leaving 8 bases unmatched.

This clonotype was observed a handful of times. This chain links TRBV10-3 with TRBJ2-5, with 12 bases lining up with TRBD1. Germline CDR1 and CDR2: ENHRY and SYGVKD. This CDR3 contains 14 residues. V lost 6 bases, J lost 5 bases, and 4 bases stayed unmatched. As DNA, the CDR3 is TGTGCCATCAGGGCCGGGACAGGGGGCGAGACCCAGTACTTC. The encoded protein is CAIRAGTGGETQYF.

This clonotype was counted a few times. The gene calls are TRBV5-8 and TRBJ1-4; D unclear. In germline, CDR1 is SGHTS, CDR2 YDEGEE. This CDR3 region has 14 residues. Trimming took 0 bases from V and 8 from J, leaving 11 bases between them. The CDR3 DNA is TGTGCCAGCAGCTTGGATCCTGGGTTGGAAAAACTGTTTTTT. It codes for CASSLDPGLEKLFF.

Concerning this clonotype: The CDR3 ends on some other residue instead of the conserved phenylalanine or tryptophan, so this is likely a read error. The DNA is left out, because the CDR3 cannot be placed on it with certainty; the CDR3 is given as TCRdb lists it. V is TRBV29-1 and J is TRBJ1-1. Germline CDR1 reads SQVTM; CDR2 reads ANQGSEA. Counting both end residues, the CDR3 totals 8 amino acids. The CDR3 region is CSVEGASV.

This clonotype occurred many times. The CDR3 DNA is TGTGCCAGCAGCCCCCTGCGTGGGAACACTGAAGCTTTCTTT. Translation gives CASSPLRGNTEAFF. The chain combines TRBV7-2 with TRBJ1-1; no reliable D call. The CDR3 contains 14 residues. V lost 5 bases to trimming and J lost 1 base, with 11 bases between them. Germline lookup yields CDR1 SGHTA and CDR2 FQGNSA.

The sample holds many counts of this clonotype. The chain employs TRBV7-2 and TRBJ2-7, with 7 bases identical to TRBD2. Trimming cost V 2 bases and J 4 bases; bases outside gene matches: 14. From germline, CDR1 is SGHTA and CDR2 FQGNSA. The CDR3 has 17 residues. CDR3 DNA: TGTGCCAGCAGCTTAAGGTCCCAGCGGGGATTTCGATACGAGCAGTACTTC. Translating gives CASSLRSQRGFRYEQYF.

This clonotype was detected a few times. The V and J genes are TRBV2 and TRBJ1-5; 7 bases agree with TRBD1. From germline, CDR1 is SNHLY and CDR2 FYNNEI. Trimming cost V 6 bases and J 4 bases; bases outside gene matches: 12. CDR3 length: 16 residues. The DNA for the CDR3 is TGTGCCAGCAGAGCGACAGGGAAGGGTTCTAATCAGCCCCAGCATTTT. This translates into CASRATGKGSNQPQHF. The full variable domain, completed using reference TRBV2 and TRBJ1-5, is EPEVTQTPSHQVTQMGQEVILRCVPISNHLYFYWYRQILGQKVEFLVSFYNNEISEKSEIFDDQFSVERPDGSNFTLKIRSTKLEDSAMYFCASRATGKGSNQPQHFGDGTRLSIL.

This clonotype has only a few counts. This chain links TRBV9 with TRBJ2-2, with 12 bases lining up with TRBD2. The CDR3 has 18 amino acids. Germline loops: CDR1 SGDLS, CDR2 YYNGEE. The trim removed 3 bases at V and 0 bases at J, leaving 6 bases unmatched. The DNA of the CDR3 is TGTGCCAGCAGCGATATTGGACTAGCGGGGACGAACACCGGGGAGCTGTTTTTT. It translates to CASSDIGLAGTNTGELFF.

Many counts were recorded for this clonotype. The chain links TRBV7-9 to TRBJ1-1; 11 positions match TRBD1. The V and J ends lost 5 bases and 6 bases, in that order; junction bases with no gene match: 11. The CDR3 extends over 16 amino acids. The germline gives CDR1 SEHNR, CDR2 FQNEAQ (reference sequence). DNA of the CDR3: TGTGCCAGCAGCGCACACCGGGGACAGGGGGTTTCTGAAGCTTTCTTT. Its translation: CASSAHRGQGVSEAFF. The entire variable domain, with the rest obtained from reference TRBV7-9 and TRBJ1-1, is as follows: DTGVSQNPRHKITKRGQNVTFRCDPISEHNRLYWYRQTLGQGPEFLTYFQNEAQLEKSRLLSDRFSAERPKGSFSTLEIQRTEQGDSAMYLCASSAHRGQGVSEAFFGQGTRLTVV.

This clonotype was recorded a few times. This chain links TRBV10-3 with TRBJ1-1; TRBD1 agrees at 7 bases. The CDR3 runs to 11 residues. With V trimmed by 10 bases and J by 8 bases, 7 bases remained unmatched. Germline lookup yields CDR1 ENHRY and CDR2 SYGVKD. The CDR3 protein is CASRGVSEAFF. The CDR3 nucleotides are TGTGCCAGCAGGGGGGTTTCCGAAGCTTTCTTT.

This clonotype has at least ten counts. The chain has TRBV19 and TRBJ1-1, with TRBD1 identical over 9 bases. The germline V gene has CDR1 LNHDA and CDR2 SQIVND (reference sequence). The CDR3 extends over 14 amino acids. After removal of 5 bases from V and 3 bases from J, the junction contained 4 bases not matched to a gene. The chain's CDR3 is CASSADRGYTEAFF. The DNA of the CDR3 is TGTGCCAGTAGTGCCGACAGGGGGTACACTGAAGCTTTCTTT.

This clonotype has a handful of counts. The rearrangement links TRBV5-6 to TRBJ2-2; possibly TRBD1 for D (7 bases). The CDR3 loop spans 17 amino acids. Germline V gene sequence: CDR1 SGHDT, CDR2 YYEEEE. V dropped 1 base and J dropped 5 bases, with 18 bases sitting between them. The CDR3 reads CASSLSSAGGLTGELFF. The CDR3 DNA reads TGTGCCAGCAGCTTGTCGTCGGCAGGGGGGCTAACCGGGGAGCTGTTTTTT.

This clonotype appeared many times. The chain joins TRBV6-5 to TRBJ1-1; D unresolved. Germline V gene sequence: CDR1 MNHEY, CDR2 SVGAGI. V shed 7 bases and J shed 2 bases, with 14 bases lying between them. The CDR3 is made up of 14 amino acids. CDR3 sequence: CASKRPQRNTEAFF. The CDR3 DNA reads as TGTGCCAGCAAACGACCACAGAGAAACACTGAAGCTTTCTTT.

In its sample, this clonotype was seen many times. The CDR3 DNA reads TGTGCCATCAGTGAGTCCTCCAGGTTCTACGAGCAGTACTTC. Translating gives CAISESSRFYEQYF. The gene calls are TRBV10-3 and TRBJ2-7; the D is unclear. CDR1 ENHRY and CDR2 SYGVKD come from the germline V gene. Trimming left V 0 bases short and J 3 bases short, with 9 bases between. The CDR3 runs 14 residues.

In this sample, this clonotype turned up many times. The chain uses TRBV7-9 and TRBJ1-3; D is undetermined. Trimming removed 5 bases at V and 8 bases at J, with 7 bases between. This CDR3 is 11 amino acids long. CDR1 and CDR2 (germline): SEHNR, FQNEAQ (reference sequence). Here the CDR3 reads CASSPTDTIYF. The CDR3 coding sequence is TGTGCCAGCAGCCCGACGGACACCATATATTTT.

The sample holds many counts of this clonotype. V usage is TRBV29-1 and J usage is TRBJ2-2; 8 nucleotides match TRBD1. J gave up 6 bases and V 7 bases, and 13 bases lay outside the gene matches. Germline lookup yields CDR1 SQVTM and CDR2 ANQGSEA. CDR3 length: 15 residues. This CDR3 reads CSAPTPGGRAGELFF. The CDR3 DNA follows: TGCAGCGCGCCTACCCCAGGGGGCCGGGCCGGGGAGCTGTTTTTT.

V and J are TRBV20-1 and TRBJ2-7, with D hard to call. The CDR3 is made up of 14 amino acids. Trimming shortened V by 3 bases and J by 6 bases, and 18 bases separated the two germline ends. Germline V gene sequence: CDR1 DFQATT, CDR2 SNEGSKA (reference sequence). The CDR3 DNA is TGCAGTGCTAGTCACGGCCAGATACTCGGCGAGCAGTACTTC. This gives the protein CSASHGQILGEQYF.

This clonotype was found many times. The rearrangement uses TRBV29-1 and TRBJ1-2, with unresolved D. Germline V lookup: CDR1 SQVTM, CDR2 ANQGSEA. V lost 3 bases and J lost 7, with 12 bases in between. CDR3 length: 12 residues. CDR3 coding DNA: TGCAGCGTTGAGACACACTGGGGTGGCTACACCTTC. Its protein is CSVETHWGGYTF.

The chain joins TRBV25-1 to TRBJ1-3; D unclear. Trimming removed 4 bases from V and 2 bases from J, with 21 bases in between. The CDR3 has 18 residues. CDR1 is MGHDK and CDR2 is SYGVNS in the germline V gene. CDR3 protein: CASSGPGPQRRTGNTIYF. DNA for the CDR3: TGTGCCAGCAGTGGACCGGGCCCCCAAAGGAGAACTGGAAACACCATATATTTT.

V gene TRBV24-1 combines with J gene TRBJ2-7; D not certain. Germline V gene sequence: CDR1 KGHDR, CDR2 SFDVKD. The CDR3 covers 14 residues. The V and J ends lost 5 bases and 5 bases respectively, with 15 bases between them. CDR3 DNA sequence: TGTGCCACCAGTGGGACCGGTAAAATCCACGAGCAGTACTTC. Residues: CATSGTGKIHEQYF.

At least ten counts were recorded for this clonotype. V usage is TRBV7-8 and J usage is TRBJ1-5, with 8 bases fitting TRBD1. J lost 6 bases, V lost 0 bases, and 7 bases had no gene match. Germline V gene data show CDR1 as SGHVS and CDR2 as FQNEAQ. This CDR3 has 16 residues. DNA of the CDR3: TGTGCCAGCAGCTTAGCGTACAGGGGGTACACTCAGCCCCAGCATTTT. Its translation is CASSLAYRGYTQPQHF.

The chain uses TRBV30 and TRBJ1-1; TRBD1 is a possible D gene (5 bases). This CDR3 is built from 14 residues. The germline V and J ends were trimmed by 5 bases and 3 bases, with 16 bases remaining between them. CDR1 and CDR2 (germline): GTSNPN, SVGIG (reference sequence). CDR3 in amino acids: CAWGRRGTDTEAFF. The CDR3 DNA follows: TGTGCCTGGGGGAGGAGGGGCACGGACACTGAAGCTTTCTTT.

A note on this clonotype: One end of the junction is discordant with germline, which a read error may explain. The rearrangement joins TRBV6-6 to TRBJ1-6, with D uncertain. From germline, CDR1 is MNHNY and CDR2 SVGAGI (reference sequence). There are 11 residues in the CDR3. CDR3 amino acids: CASVRDSPLRF. CDR3 DNA: TGTGCCAGCGTGAGGGATTCACCCCTCCGCTTT.

The chain employs TRBV30 and TRBJ1-2; the D is unclear. From germline, CDR1 is GTSNPN and CDR2 SVGIG (reference sequence). The CDR3 sequence is 12 residues long. V dropped 1 base and J dropped 2 bases, with 5 bases sitting between them. CDR3 region: CAWSAGNYGYTF. CDR3 in DNA: TGTGCCTGGAGTGCGGGAAACTATGGCTACACCTTC.

This clonotype came up many times. The CDR3 DNA follows: TGCGCCAGCAGCTTGATAGATATGAACACTGAAGCTTTCTTT. Its protein product is CASSLIDMNTEAFF. The chain is built from TRBV5-1 and TRBJ1-1; no definite D call. The CDR3 has 14 amino acids. Germline values: CDR1 SGHRS, CDR2 YFSETQ. Trimming cost V 1 base and J 0 bases, with 7 bases left between them.

In the case of this clonotype: This sequence may be a read error, since a much larger clone differs from it by one base. This likely comes from a read error, as the CDR3 has no conserved phenylalanine or tryptophan at its end. This chain links TRBV9 with TRBJ1-2, with D maybe TRBD1 (6 bases). Germline V gene data show CDR1 as SGDLS and CDR2 as YYNGEE. The CDR3 sequence is 15 residues long. V was cut by 4 bases and J by 1 base, with 14 bases left in between. The CDR3 loop is CASSLEGEGNYGYTL. The DNA of the CDR3 is TGTGCCAGCAGCCTTGAGGGGGAGGGTAACTATGGCTACACCCTC.

This chain joins TRBV2 and TRBJ2-6, with D possibly matching TRBD1 (6 bases). Germline V gene sequence: CDR1 SNHLY, CDR2 FYNNEI. The CDR3 length is 15 residues. With 6 bases removed from V and 9 bases from J, the gap between germline ends came to 18 bases. The CDR3 DNA reads as TGTGCCAGCAGCTTAAGTTCAGGGGCTCTCAACGTCCTGACTTTC. Amino acid sequence: CASSLSSGALNVLTF.

The genes are TRBV5-1 and TRBJ2-5; TRBD1 might be the D (6 bases). The CDR3 is made up of 15 amino acids. From germline, CDR1 is SGHRS and CDR2 YFSETQ. The V end lost 0 bases, the J end lost 4 bases, and 13 bases lay between the germline ends. For the CDR3, the DNA is TGCGCCAGCAGCTTGGATCTCGACAGGAGAGAGACCCAGTACTTC. Translated, it gives CASSLDLDRRETQYF.

V and J are TRBV29-1 and TRBJ2-5; D gene uncertain. Germline CDR1 and CDR2: SQVTM and ANQGSEA. Trimming took off 4 bases at V and 4 bases at J, with 16 bases between the two ends. This CDR3 spans 14 amino acids. CDR3 sequence reads: CSVVIRVIGETQYF. The CDR3 bases are TGCAGCGTTGTAATAAGGGTGATTGGAGAGACCCAGTACTTC.